This T cell receptor (beta chain) comes out of a study of response to subunit inactivated influenza vaccine. This clonotype was counted at least ten times. Its antigen remains unidentified. A single record per CDR3 protein comes from TCRdb applying MiXCR to the RT-PCR reads. The sample lists about 520,000 distinct CDR3 sequences; roughly 9.8% were seen once. General study results and limits: Authors proposed each seasonal influenza vaccination draws in few new T cells.

Per the germline V gene, CDR1 is SNHLY and CDR2 is FYNNEI. Trimming stripped 4 bases from V and 8 bases from J, with 21 bases between. The CDR3 is made up of 16 amino acids. The chain links TRBV2 to TRBJ2-1; either TRBD1 or TRBD2 may fit D (5 bases each). This clonotype was sampled from a man aged 50 to 59 who received an inactivated influenza vaccine. The material sequenced was PBMCs from blood, taken roughly 45 days after vaccination. This chain's CDR3 is CASSARRLARGHEQFF. In DNA, the CDR3 is TGTGCCAGCAGTGCCAGGCGGCTAGCTAGGGGCCATGAGCAGTTCTTC.